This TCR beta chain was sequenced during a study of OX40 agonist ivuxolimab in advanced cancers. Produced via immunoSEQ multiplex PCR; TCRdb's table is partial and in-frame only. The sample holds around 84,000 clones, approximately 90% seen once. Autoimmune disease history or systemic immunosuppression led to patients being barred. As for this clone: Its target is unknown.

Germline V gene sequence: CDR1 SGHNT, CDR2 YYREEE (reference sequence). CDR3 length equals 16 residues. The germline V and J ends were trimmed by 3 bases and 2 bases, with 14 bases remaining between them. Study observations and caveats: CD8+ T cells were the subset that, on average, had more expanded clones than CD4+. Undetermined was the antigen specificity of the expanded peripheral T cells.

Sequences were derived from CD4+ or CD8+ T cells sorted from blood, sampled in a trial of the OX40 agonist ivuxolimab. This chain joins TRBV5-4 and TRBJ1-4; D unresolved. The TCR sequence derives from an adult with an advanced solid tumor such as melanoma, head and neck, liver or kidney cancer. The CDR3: CASSSERTQTNEKLFF. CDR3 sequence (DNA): TGTGCCAGCAGCTCGGAGCGTACACAGACTAATGAAAAACTGTTTTTT.